This T cell receptor (beta chain) appears in the sequencing data of a study of early T cells in non-severe SARS-CoV-2 infection. This CDR3 is built from 11 residues. V gave up 7 bases and J gave up 5 bases, with 10 bases separating them. In germline, CDR1 is SQVTM, CDR2 ANQGSEA. This clonotype has a count of ten or more. From the 5' RACE reads, TCRdb called clonotypes with MiXCR, one entry per CDR3 protein. Among roughly 12,000 distinct CDR3 sequences listed, around 5% were seen once. V and J are TRBV29-1 and TRBJ2-3; tentatively, D is TRBD1 or TRBD2 (6 bases each). This TCR came from an adult who was a healthcare worker with PCR-confirmed SARS-CoV-2 infection or an uninfected control (not recorded which). The sample taken for sequencing was whole blood. The CDR3, as DNA: TGCAGCGGGGGGGCGAAAGATACGCAGTATTTT. It yields the protein CSGGAKDTQYF.